This T cell receptor beta chain was captured by sequencing in a study of CD4 T cells in relation to SARS-CoV-2 and coronaviruses. Study-level background: After roughly eleven days of antigen culture, PBMC TCR beta CDR3s were sequenced. Controls used an HIV-1 Nef peptide pool or no peptide. The restricting HLA molecule for shared crossreactive spike epitopes was mapped.

Unexposed donor CD4+ T cells date from about 2010-2019, before the COVID-19 pandemic. Isolation of CD4+ T cells took place after less than 13 days in culture. Cells permitting, SARS-CoV-2 S/N and four cold-coronavirus spikes were tested on unexposed-donor CD4+ T cells. V was clipped by 2 bases and J by 0 bases; unmatched bases: 4. The germline CDR1 and CDR2 sequences are SGDLS and YYNGEE. The length of the CDR3 is 16 residues. The table came from immunoSEQ multiplex PCR; TCRdb's copy has only in-frame clones and leaves some out. Here the sample spans 20,000 to 25,000 clones, roughly 70% being singletons. To note about this clone: Its matching antigen is unknown.

This chain uses TRBV9 with TRBJ2-3, with TRBD2 identical over 9 bases. This TCR was sampled from a human donor in good health. The sample consisted of CD4+ T cells from PBMCs, cultured in vitro. This CDR3 is CASSVGTSYSTDTQYF. The CDR3 bases are TGTGCCAGCAGCGTCGGGACTAGCTATAGCACAGATACGCAGTATTTT.